This TCR beta chain was obtained from a study of T cell responses to AZD1222 COVID-19 vaccine (dated by TCRdb to the early 2020s). About the investigation overall: AZD1222 recipients given second doses at about 4 weeks or at about 12 weeks were pooled, since spike-specific TCR depth and breadth were not found to differ between the two schedules. A total of 230 to 250 trial participants underwent TCR sequencing, of whom more than 200 had received two doses of AZD1222 and approximately 26 had received two doses of the MenACWY control vaccine. Trial participants were enrolled into age subgroups of 18-55, 56-69 and 70-plus years, which contained 148, 28 and 57 TCR-sequenced participants, respectively.

The CDR3 regions of human TCRbeta chains were subjected to immunosequencing. Regarding the original processing steps: TCRs in the repertoires were compared against a reference library of SARS-CoV-2-specific TCRs that had been generated with the MIRA antigen-specificity platform. Breadth was defined as the fraction of unique TCRs that were SARS-CoV-2-associated, and depth was defined as the fraction of total T cells that were SARS-CoV-2-associated. Each spike-specific TCR was assigned to its reactive spike region and to a CD4 or CD8 class using the MIRA data. Log10-transformed breadth and depth values were compared by one-way ANOVA with Sidak's multiple comparisons tests. TCRdb mirrors the immuneACCESS table, restricted to in-frame sequences. Some clones are absent from its copies; in checked studies, under half trace to an unresolved V gene, and the reason for the others is unknown. Clone size and the V and J calls come from that table; the DNA yielded D and trimming. Here the sample has under 70,000 clones; approximately 83% occur a single time. In total, the top ten clones hold over 12% of the sample.

Points on this clone: What this receptor recognizes is not known. Base qualities were left out, and no much larger clone turns up one base away.

The sample's time point label, decoded: baseline before first vaccination. Vaccinee samples came from UK trials COV001 and COV002, including a single-blind randomized controlled phase 2/3 trial of AZD1222 (ChAdOx1 nCoV-19) in healthy adults. For TCRbeta chain sequencing, PBMC samples from trial participants were taken at day 0 and at day 28 after the second dose. The study at large found these results: After two AZD1222 doses, spike-specific TCR breadth and depth were significantly higher than at day 0 and than in MenACWY recipients. In the small 56-69-year group, the increase in depth fell short of significance, most likely because of low power. CD4 TCRs associated with the vaccine covered the entire spike protein, and the dominant responses were in regions 160-218 and 743-854. Nearly half of unique spike-specific TCRs reportedly recognized epitopes outside regions mutated in the B.1.351 and B.1.1.7 variants. Conclusions about previously exposed vaccinees were limited because only a handful of AZD1222 recipients were SARS-CoV-2 seropositive at baseline. Participants were mostly white British and included more females than males, and it was suggested by the authors that clonal diversity may have been underestimated. No day 14 peak-response samples were available, so repertoires were characterized only after the peak T cell response.

This TCR was recovered from an adult in good health. The input for sequencing was peripheral blood, taken on day 0 of AZD1222 vaccination.

For the CDR3, the sequence is CASSRDRVGNQPQHF. In nucleotide form, the sequence is TGTGCCAGCAGCAGGGACAGGGTAGGGAATCAGCCCCAGCATTTT. The V and J segments used are TRBV7-9 and TRBJ1-5; 9 bases in between match TRBD1. Looking up the germline V gene (reference sequence) yields CDR1 SEHNR and CDR2 FQNEAQ. After removal of 5 bases from V and 4 bases from J, the junction retains 6 bases not matched to a gene. Spanning cysteine to phenylalanine, the CDR3 consists of 15 amino acids. Only the CDR3 DNA is retained, 45 bases long and in frame from the first base.